Below are 31 T cell receptor beta chains sequenced from a single sample in a study of Ad26.COV2.S vaccination and SARS-CoV-2 variants. Sequencing was performed with immunoSEQ multiplex PCR; in TCRdb, only in-frame clones are kept and a portion is missing. The sample comprises a few hundred thousand clones, roughly 90% of which are singletons, and around 3.6% rests with the top ten. Treatment: around 19 received Ad26.COV2.S at low or high dose, single or two shots; about 5 received placebo; per-sample allocation not given. The samples were gathered on day 63 after the first injection of vaccine or placebo. This specimen was peripheral blood, taken in a trial of Ad26.COV2.S vaccine versus placebo. Receptor source: a person between 18 and 65 years old who received the Ad26.COV2.S COVID-19 vaccine or a placebo.

The sample holds a few counts of this clone. V usage is TRBV3-1 (or the pseudogene TRBV3-2) and J usage is TRBJ2-1; D might be TRBD2 (5 bases). Trimming took off 0 bases at V and 6 bases at J, with 12 bases between the two ends. The CDR3 sequence is 15 residues long. Germline V CDR1 and CDR2: LGHDT, YNNKEL (reference sequence). CDR3 bases: TGTGCCAGCAGCCAAGATACCGCAACTAGCAATGAGCAGTTCTTC. This sequence encodes CASSQDTATSNEQFF.

The chain links TRBV6-5 to TRBJ1-1; D unclear. Germline assignment: CDR1 MNHEY and CDR2 SVGAGI. With 2 bases removed from V and 1 base from J, the gap between germline ends came to 5 bases. The CDR3 runs 13 residues. As DNA, the CDR3 is TGTGCCAGCAGTTACGACCCGAACACTGAAGCTTTCTTT. Protein: CASSYDPNTEAFF.

This chain connects TRBV4-3 to TRBJ2-7; D call uncertain. V lost 0 bases, J lost 2 bases, and 11 bases lay in between. This CDR3 region has 15 residues. Germline V gives CDR1 LGHNA, CDR2 YSLEER. CDR3 sequence: CASSQDSAVPYEQYF. CDR3 DNA: TGCGCCAGCAGCCAAGATTCGGCTGTACCCTACGAGCAGTACTTC.

V usage is TRBV5-6 and J usage is TRBJ2-3; TRBD2 agrees at 9 bases. Germline V gene sequence: CDR1 SGHDT, CDR2 YYEEEE. The CDR3 covers 17 residues. V dropped 4 bases and J dropped 7; count of bases not matched to a gene: 16. In DNA form, the CDR3 reads TGTGCCAGCAGCCGGCCTAGCGGGGCCATCCCGGTGAATACGCAGTATTTT. It specifies CASSRPSGAIPVNTQYF.

The CDR3 protein is CASSQGNNRDYTF. DNA of the CDR3: TGTGCCAGCAGCCAAGGCAACAACAGGGACTACACCTTC. This chain joins TRBV14 and TRBJ1-2, with D possibly TRBD1 on 6 matching bases. CDR1 is SGHDN, CDR2 FVKESK, per germline. V was pared by 1 base and J by 10 bases, with 13 bases between. This CDR3 is 13 amino acids long.

This chain uses TRBV7-2 with TRBJ2-7; D possibly corresponds to TRBD2 (5 bases). CDR3 size: 15 residues. V was shortened by 4 bases and J by 2 bases, with 15 bases between the two germline ends. Looked up from germline, CDR1 is SGHTA and CDR2 is FQGNSA. CDR3 sequence (DNA): TGTGCCAGCAGCTCTACCTCCGGGGTGCCCTACGAGCAGTACTTC. Amino acids: CASSSTSGVPYEQYF.

V and J are TRBV5-8 and TRBJ2-5; D gene ambiguous. V was cut by 4 bases and J by 1 base, with 14 bases left in between. Germline loops: CDR1 SGHTS, CDR2 YDEGEE. The CDR3 spans 15 residues. CDR3 in DNA: TGTGCCAGCAGCCCTGGTGGCAGTTCCCAAGAGACCCAGTACTTC. Encoded protein: CASSPGGSSQETQYF.

Comments on this clone: Other nucleotide sequences from this sample produce the same CDR3. The chain has TRBV3-1 (or the pseudogene TRBV3-2) and TRBJ2-2; no definite D call. The CDR3 length is 15 residues. CDR1 LGHDT and CDR2 YNNKEL come from the germline V gene (reference sequence). Trimming cost V 1 base and J 3 bases, with 9 bases left between them. CDR3 sequence reads: CASSQVAGDTGELFF. For the CDR3, the DNA is TGTGCCAGCAGCCAAGTAGCTGGGGACACCGGGGAGCTGTTTTTT.

This chain links TRBV12-3 or TRBV12-4 with TRBJ2-3, with D possibly matching TRBD2 (5 bases). The V end was cut by 6 bases, the J end by 2 bases, with 9 bases between. CDR3 size: 13 residues. CDR3 nucleotide sequence: TGTGCCAGCAGAGCGGTTACCACAGATACGCAGTATTTT. This translates into CASRAVTTDTQYF.

The CDR3 region has the DNA TGTGCCAGCAGTTTAAAGGGAGGCTTCGCCTACGAGCAGTACTTC. Its protein product is CASSLKGGFAYEQYF. The V call is TRBV28, the J call TRBJ2-7, with a tentative D call TRBD2 (6 bases). The length of the CDR3 is 15 residues. Germline CDR1 and CDR2: MDHEN and SYDVKM. Deletions cut 2 bases from V and 2 bases from J, with 13 bases between.

The CDR3 DNA is TGTGCCAGCAGCTCGGGGGTGCGCTATGGCTACACCTTC. As protein: CASSSGVRYGYTF. The rearrangement links TRBV5-6 to TRBJ1-2, with D possibly matching TRBD1 (5 bases). Trimming removed 3 bases at V and 4 bases at J, with 10 bases between. CDR3 length equals 13 residues. Germline V gives CDR1 SGHDT, CDR2 YYEEEE.

The V call is TRBV6-2 or TRBV6-3, the J call TRBJ1-5, with unresolved D. The CDR3 has 14 residues. Germline CDR1 reads MNHEY; CDR2 reads SVGEGT. V lost 0 bases and J 9 bases, leaving 12 bases between the germline ends. Here the CDR3 reads CASSYSMGMSPQHF. CDR3 DNA: TGTGCCAGCAGTTACTCGATGGGGATGTCGCCCCAGCATTTT.

V usage is TRBV5-1 and J usage is TRBJ2-7; either TRBD1 or TRBD2 may fit D (6 bases each). The CDR3 length is 14 residues. Trimming cost V 4 bases and J 6 bases, with 17 bases left between them. The germline CDR1 and CDR2 sequences are SGHRS and YFSETQ. In DNA, the CDR3 is TGCGCCAGCAGCAAAATACCGGGGGCCGGCGAGCAGTACTTC. Residues: CASSKIPGAGEQYF.

The chain has TRBV5-1 and TRBJ1-4, with 7 bases aligning to TRBD1. With 4 bases clipped from V and 2 bases from J, the junction kept 2 bases outside the gene matches. The CDR3 is 14 residues long. Germline-derived CDR1 and CDR2 are SGHRS and YFSETQ. This CDR3 reads CASSQTGTNEKLFF. The CDR3 nucleotides read TGCGCCAGCAGCCAGACAGGGACTAATGAAAAACTGTTTTTT.

This clone showed up just once. This chain joins TRBV7-2 and TRBJ1-2, with 7 bases identical to TRBD1. The junction had 12 bases not matched to a gene; V was cut back by 3 bases and J by 2 bases. The CDR3 has 17 residues. Germline assignment: CDR1 SGHTA and CDR2 FQGNSA. The CDR3 DNA reads as TGTGCCAGCAGCTTGAGACAGGGCTCCCGCGCGAACTATGGCTACACCTTC. This translates into CASSLRQGSRANYGYTF.

Notes on this clone: This sample also contains other DNA sequences that code for the same CDR3. The chain employs TRBV7-2 and TRBJ2-7, with D uncertain. The ends were cut back, 1 base at V and 3 bases at J, with 7 bases in the middle. The CDR3 length is 13 residues. From germline, CDR1 is SGHTA and CDR2 FQGNSA. The CDR3 is CASSLGRDYEQYF. In DNA form, the CDR3 reads TGTGCCAGCAGCTTAGGTCGCGACTACGAGCAGTACTTC.

The J gene is TRBJ1-4, the V gene TRBV10-3; D ambiguous. Germline V lookup: CDR1 ENHRY, CDR2 SYGVKD. This CDR3 region has 17 residues. V was cut by 3 bases and J by 0 bases, with 14 bases left in between. The CDR3 DNA follows: TGTGCCATCAGTGATCAAGCGACCGGCGCAACTAATGAAAAACTGTTTTTT. It translates to CAISDQATGATNEKLFF.

The rearrangement uses TRBV7-2 and TRBJ2-6; 8 nucleotides match TRBD2. Germline trimming cut 6 bases from V and 4 bases from J; bases unmatched to any gene: 8. The CDR3 covers 16 residues. Germline CDR1 SGHTA, CDR2 FQGNSA. The CDR3 spells CASSRGGRQGANVLTF. The CDR3 bases are TGTGCCAGCAGTCGGGGGGGGCGACAAGGGGCCAACGTCCTGACTTTC.

The J gene is TRBJ2-7, the V gene TRBV7-6; 9 nucleotides align to TRBD2. The CDR3 is made up of 14 amino acids. Trimming at V came to 5 bases and at J to 4 bases, leaving 6 bases not matched to a gene. The germline V gene has CDR1 SGHVS and CDR2 FNYEAQ. CDR3 loop: CASSPGLADYEQYF. CDR3 DNA sequence: TGTGCCAGCAGCCCGGGACTAGCCGATTACGAGCAGTACTTC.

The chain couples TRBV5-6 to TRBJ2-5; D is unclear. Germline V gene data show CDR1 as SGHDT and CDR2 as YYEEEE. The V end lost 1 base, the J end lost 2 bases, and 6 bases lay between the germline ends. This CDR3 is 13 amino acids long. The CDR3 loop is CASSLSPQETQYF. In nucleotides, the CDR3 is TGTGCCAGCAGCTTGAGTCCTCAAGAGACCCAGTACTTC.

The J gene is TRBJ1-6, the V gene TRBV4-2, with 7 positions matching TRBD1. This CDR3 comprises 16 residues. In germline, CDR1 is LGHNA, CDR2 YNFKEQ. The J segment lost 7 bases and the V segment lost 3 bases, leaving 9 bases of the junction unmatched. The CDR3 sequence is CASSQQPDRENSPLHF. The CDR3 DNA reads as TGTGCCAGCAGCCAGCAGCCTGACAGGGAGAATTCACCCCTCCACTTT.

As for this clone: Other DNA sequences of this sample code for an identical CDR3. The CDR3 protein is CASSVDTGELFF. In DNA form, the CDR3 reads TGTGCCAGCAGCGTAGACACCGGGGAGCTGTTTTTT. The chain employs TRBV9 and TRBJ2-2; D remains ambiguous. Germline V gives CDR1 SGDLS, CDR2 YYNGEE. The CDR3 loop spans 12 amino acids. V lost 0 bases to trimming and J lost 3 bases, with 0 bases between them.

The J gene is TRBJ2-1, the V gene TRBV11-3, with D perhaps TRBD2 (6 bases). V was clipped by 3 bases and J by 0 bases, with 6 bases between them. The CDR3 is 14 amino acids. Germline lookup yields CDR1 SGHNT and CDR2 YENEEA. Written as DNA, the CDR3 is TGTGCCAGCAGCTTTAGCGGCTCCTACAATGAGCAGTTCTTC. It codes for CASSFSGSYNEQFF.

A single count supports this clone. The chain combines TRBV7-9 with TRBJ2-7, with TRBD1 identical over 9 bases. The germline V gene encodes CDR1 SEHNR and CDR2 FQNEAQ (reference sequence). The CDR3 length is 15 residues. The J segment lost 7 bases and the V segment lost 2 bases, leaving 9 bases of the junction unmatched. This CDR3 reads CASSLTLQGAEEQYF. The CDR3 DNA is TGTGCCAGCAGCTTAACCTTACAGGGGGCGGAGGAGCAGTACTTC.

The chain carries TRBV3-1 (or the pseudogene TRBV3-2) and TRBJ2-4, with D perhaps matching TRBD2 (7 bases). The germline CDR1 and CDR2 sequences are LGHDT and YNNKEL (reference sequence). Trimming pared 4 bases from V and 10 bases from J, leaving 23 bases between. This CDR3 has 16 amino acids. The CDR3 DNA reads TGTGCCAGCAGCCCGGGCCTCGGGGGGCCCGCCTCGATTCAGTACTTC. Translated, it gives CASSPGLGGPASIQYF.

CDR3 amino acids: CASSLTTGITGELFF. CDR3 coding DNA: TGTGCCAGCAGCTTAACGACAGGAATCACCGGGGAGCTGTTTTTT. The chain uses TRBV7-9 and TRBJ2-2; tentative D call: TRBD1 (6 bases). The V gene's germline CDR1 is SEHNR and CDR2 FQNEAQ (reference sequence). The CDR3 is 15 amino acids. V lost 2 bases to trimming and J lost 4 bases, with 11 bases between them.

A note on this clone: Distinct nucleotide sequences in the sample also encode this CDR3. V gene TRBV6-2 or TRBV6-3 combines with J gene TRBJ2-3; D is unresolved. The length of the CDR3 is 13 residues. With 2 bases removed from V and 0 bases from J, the gap between germline ends came to 3 bases. Germline assignment: CDR1 MNHEY and CDR2 SVGEGT. CDR3 protein: CASSYRSTDTQYF. In DNA form, the CDR3 reads TGTGCCAGCAGTTACCGGAGCACAGATACGCAGTATTTT.

The CDR3 DNA reads TGTGCCAGCAGCTTAGCCCGGGGGACCGCCCACGATGAGCAGTTCTTC. Translation gives CASSLARGTAHDEQFF. This sequence joins TRBV7-9 and TRBJ2-1; D may be TRBD2 (6 bases). Germline CDR1 reads SEHNR; CDR2 reads FQNEAQ (reference sequence). Trimming stripped 0 bases from V and 8 bases from J, with 17 bases between. This CDR3 is built from 16 residues.

This chain links TRBV6-2 or TRBV6-3 with TRBJ2-1, with 12 bases lining up with TRBD2. The germline CDR1 and CDR2 sequences are MNHEY and SVGEGT. The V segment lost 5 bases and the J segment 0 bases; nucleotides outside the gene matches: 11. The CDR3 loop spans 19 amino acids. This CDR3 reads CASSLGTSGLWSSYNEQFF. The CDR3 DNA is TGTGCCAGCAGTCTGGGGACTAGCGGGCTCTGGAGCTCCTACAATGAGCAGTTCTTC.

CDR3 DNA: TGTGCCTGGAGCCGGACAGGGGGCGCAGATACGCAGTATTTT. Translated, it gives CAWSRTGGADTQYF. The J gene is TRBJ2-3, the V gene TRBV30, with 11 bases identical to TRBD1. The CDR3 runs 14 residues. In germline, CDR1 is GTSNPN, CDR2 SVGIG (reference sequence). With V trimmed by 3 bases and J by 4 bases, 3 bases remained unmatched.

The rearrangement links TRBV6-5 to TRBJ1-1, with 9 bases that match TRBD1. The CDR3 contains 15 residues. Germline V gives CDR1 MNHEY, CDR2 SVGAGI. V lost 5 bases and J lost 3; bases outside the gene matches: 7. The CDR3 sequence is CASSHLTGGDTEAFF. The CDR3 DNA reads TGTGCCAGCAGTCACCTGACAGGGGGAGACACTGAAGCTTTCTTT.